The T cell receptor beta chain described here comes from a study of CXCR3-negative and CXCR3-positive naive CD8 T cells. Points from the study as a whole: The study found that naive CXCR3-negative and CXCR3-positive cells shared TRBV-TRBJ usage, while memory cells differed. Hydrophobicity was higher for TRB CDR3s found in CXCR3-positive naive cells than in CXCR3-negative naive cells.

A CD45RO-CCR7+CD27+CD95- phenotype identified naive CD8+ T cells. 5' RACE that incorporated UMI labels was used to prepare the TRB cDNA libraries. Each CDR3 protein gets one entry in TCRdb, which reprocessed the 5' RACE reads and gives no DNA. The sample has more than 70,000 distinct CDR3 sequences, and its top ten clones hold about 0.62%. The CDR3 totals 18 residues. Germline loops: CDR1 LGHDT, CDR2 YNNKEL (reference sequence). For this clonotype: The antigen remains undetermined.

The receptor comes from a human donor in good health. Some clones in this sample may be carry-over from other donors' samples. V gene TRBV3-1 combines with J gene TRBJ2-1; there is no DNA to check the TCRdb D call of TRBD1. Source material: naive CXCR3+ CD8+ T cells from blood. Noted subset: CD45RO-CCR7+CD27+CD95- naive CD8+ T cells expressing CXCR3 (TNR3+). This CDR3 is CASSQDLPHNRVRNEQFF.